These 30 T cell receptor beta chains share one sample of origin, sequenced in a study of regulatory T cells in long-lasting Graves disease. Relying on iRepertoire HTBI primers and Arm-PCR of CDR3 regions, the team built TCR beta libraries. TCRdb reanalysed the multiplex PCR reads using MiXCR and keeps one entry per CDR3 protein. The table records 550,000 or so distinct CDR3 sequences, around 13% of them present only once. The time point: newly diagnosed GD, antithyroid drugs for less than 3 months. The TCR library was made from RNA extracted from PBMCs. The same specimen was also included in a second study, on T cells in Graves' hyperthyroidism and ophthalmopathy.

The starting material was peripheral blood mononuclear cells (PBMCs), obtained at new diagnosis, from a patient treated with antithyroid drugs. The source is a woman aged 25 to 39 with Graves disease.

This clonotype has a count of ten or more. Written as DNA, the CDR3 is TGTGCCAGCTCACCGAGTGGAACCTTC. Residues: CASSPSGTF. The chain recombines TRBV18 with TRBJ1-2; D is unresolved. This CDR3 is 9 amino acids long. Trimming pared 3 bases from V and 14 bases from J, leaving 7 bases between. The germline CDR1 and CDR2 sequences are KGHSH and LQKENI.

CDR3 residues: CASSQDPGGTSETQYF. The CDR3, as DNA: TGCGCCAGCAGCCAAGATCCTGGGGGGACTTCGGAGACCCAGTACTTC. This rearrangement joins TRBV4-1 to TRBJ2-5; a weak D match, TRBD2 (6 bases). Trimming shortened V by 0 bases and J by 5 bases, and 16 bases separated the two germline ends. Germline lookup yields CDR1 MGHRA and CDR2 YSYEKL. The CDR3 totals 16 residues.

The sample holds many counts of this clonotype. The J gene is TRBJ1-1, the V gene TRBV30; the match to TRBD1 covers 8 bases. The trim removed 5 bases at V and 6 bases at J, leaving 8 bases unmatched. The CDR3 sequence is 13 residues long. The germline V gene encodes CDR1 GTSNPN and CDR2 SVGIG (reference sequence). The CDR3 nucleotides read TGTGCCTGGGGGCGACAGGGGAATTCTGAAGCTTTCTTT. Its protein product is CAWGRQGNSEAFF.

This clonotype was recorded at least ten times. This sequence joins TRBV14 and TRBJ2-1; TRBD1 matches 8 bases. Germline lookup yields CDR1 SGHDN and CDR2 FVKESK. The CDR3 has 15 residues. V gave up 4 bases and J gave up 1 base; unmatched junction bases: 3. CDR3 sequence reads: CASSPRTGSYNEQFF. The DNA for the CDR3 is TGTGCCAGCAGCCCTCGGACAGGGTCCTACAATGAGCAGTTCTTC.

Ten or more counts support this clonotype. V gene TRBV20-1 combines with J gene TRBJ2-1; D may be TRBD2 (6 bases). Germline V CDR1 and CDR2: DFQATT, SNEGSKA (reference sequence). Trimming took off 0 bases at V and 0 bases at J, with 15 bases between the two ends. The CDR3 contains 17 residues. CDR3: CSARDQGSGTSYNEQFF. The CDR3 DNA follows: TGCAGTGCTAGAGACCAGGGTAGCGGTACCTCCTACAATGAGCAGTTCTTC.

This clonotype was picked up many times. This chain links TRBV27 with TRBJ1-6; no definite D call. This CDR3 spans 13 amino acids. The germline gives CDR1 MNHEY, CDR2 SMNVEV (reference sequence). Trimming cost V 5 bases and J 7 bases, with 9 bases left between them. CDR3 region: CASSRLTNSPLHF. CDR3 coding DNA: TGTGCCAGCAGTCGACTTACGAATTCACCCCTCCACTTT.

This clonotype was counted once. Because the CDR3 is missing its conserved closing phenylalanine or tryptophan, this is likely a read error. This chain connects TRBV5-4 to TRBJ1-1; D is perhaps TRBD1 (5 bases). Germline values: CDR1 SGHNT, CDR2 YYREEE (reference sequence). Trimming stripped 1 base from V and 4 bases from J, with 8 bases between. CDR3 length equals 13 residues. The CDR3 DNA is TGTGCCAGCAGCTTGTGGGGGGTCACTGAAGCTTTCTTG. Residues: CASSLWGVTEAFL.

This clonotype was observed a few times. This sequence joins TRBV6-2 or TRBV6-3 and TRBJ1-2; no clear D gene. V lost 2 bases and J lost 7, with 11 bases in between. Germline CDR1 and CDR2: MNHEY and SVGEGT. The CDR3 sequence is 13 residues long. In DNA, the CDR3 is TGTGCCAGCAGTTACGCCGTCTCGGGTGGCTACACCTTC. Residues: CASSYAVSGGYTF.

This clonotype was seen a few times. This chain links TRBV5-1 with TRBJ2-5, with TRBD1 identical over 7 bases. J lost 4 bases, V lost 1 base, and 1 base had no gene match. This CDR3 is built from 13 residues. Germline loops: CDR1 SGHRS, CDR2 YFSETQ. The CDR3 region is CASSLWTGETQYF. The CDR3 region has the DNA TGCGCCAGCAGCTTGTGGACAGGAGAGACCCAGTACTTC. Based on the CDR3 plus reference TRBV5-1 and TRBJ2-5, the full variable domain is KAGVTQTPRYLIKTRGQQVTLSCSPISGHRSVSWYQQTPGQGLQFLFEYFSETQRNKGNFPGRFSGRQFSNSRSEMNVSTLELGDSALYLCASSLWTGETQYFGPGTRLLVL.

This clonotype was seen at least ten times. The chain is built from TRBV7-2 and TRBJ1-1; D might be TRBD1 (6 bases). Between the trimmed V and J ends, which lost 5 bases and 1 base, there was a span of 14 bases. Germline assignment: CDR1 SGHTA and CDR2 FQGNSA. The CDR3 spans 15 residues. The CDR3 DNA reads TGTGCCAGCAGCAAGTCGGGACAAAGGAACACTGAAGCTTTCTTT. The encoded protein is CASSKSGQRNTEAFF.

This clonotype has just a few counts. The chain combines TRBV19 with TRBJ2-3; D gene ambiguous. The germline CDR1 and CDR2 sequences are LNHDA and SQIVND (reference sequence). Trimming cost V 5 bases and J 8 bases, with 14 bases left between them. CDR3 length: 13 residues. CDR3 sequence (DNA): TGTGCCAGTAGTGCCGAGCCGGGCGGTACGCAGTATTTT. It translates to CASSAEPGGTQYF.

This clonotype has ten or more counts. This sequence joins TRBV19 and TRBJ1-5; D is unresolved. CDR1 and CDR2 from the germline V gene are LNHDA and SQIVND (reference sequence). The V gene lost 9 bases and the J gene lost 3 bases, with 15 bases spanning the gap. The CDR3 has 14 residues. The CDR3 nucleotides are TGTGCCAGCAGCTTGACGGGAGTCAATCAGCCCCAGCATTTT. Translating it yields CASSLTGVNQPQHF.

This clonotype was counted ten times or more. The chain has TRBV12-3 or TRBV12-4 and TRBJ2-1, with a weak D call TRBD1 (5 bases). Deletions cut 5 bases from V and 7 bases from J, with 15 bases between. The CDR3 is 14 residues long. The chain's CDR3 is CASSPEAQGNEQFF. CDR3 bases: TGTGCCAGCAGTCCTGAGGCCCAGGGAAATGAGCAGTTCTTC.

The chain has TRBV20-1 and TRBJ1-6; D possibly corresponds to TRBD1 (5 bases). V shed 5 bases and J shed 8 bases, with 16 bases lying between them. CDR3 size: 14 residues. CDR1 DFQATT and CDR2 SNEGSKA come from the germline V gene (reference sequence). CDR3 sequence: CSAGGGTDYSPLHF. CDR3 sequence (DNA): TGCAGTGCTGGAGGAGGGACTGACTATTCACCCCTCCACTTT.

This clonotype came up many times. This chain connects TRBV9 to TRBJ2-1, with a tentative D call TRBD2 (5 bases). CDR1 is SGDLS, CDR2 YYNGEE, per germline. Deletions cut 0 bases from V and 1 base from J, with 14 bases between. The CDR3 totals 17 residues. CDR3 bases: TGTGCCAGCAGCGTAGTAGTAGGGAGAGGGTCCTACAATGAGCAGTTCTTC. Translated, it gives CASSVVVGRGSYNEQFF.

This clonotype occurred many times. The chain carries TRBV28 and TRBJ2-3, with D perhaps TRBD1 (5 bases). Trimming removed 1 base from V and 4 bases from J, with 24 bases in between. CDR1 is MDHEN, CDR2 SYDVKM, per germline. The CDR3 is made up of 19 amino acids. The DNA for the CDR3 is TGTGCCAGCAGTTTATCCGTCAATCAGGGCAATTACCTCGCAGATACGCAGTATTTT. Its translation: CASSLSVNQGNYLADTQYF.

This clonotype was seen ten or more times. The chain has TRBV4-2 and TRBJ2-5; D is undetermined. Trimming pared 0 bases from V and 1 base from J, leaving 6 bases between. Germline CDR1 and CDR2: LGHNA and YNFKEQ. This CDR3 region has 14 residues. CDR3 region: CASSQERLQETQYF. DNA of the CDR3: TGTGCCAGCAGCCAAGAACGGCTCCAAGAGACCCAGTACTTC.

At least ten counts were recorded for this clonotype. The genes are TRBV19 and TRBJ2-1, with D hard to call. This CDR3 is 12 amino acids long. Germline V lookup: CDR1 LNHDA, CDR2 SQIVND (reference sequence). With 7 bases removed from V and 3 bases from J, the gap between germline ends came to 7 bases. CDR3 in amino acids: CASNDGYNEQFF. DNA for the CDR3: TGTGCCAGTAACGACGGCTACAATGAGCAGTTCTTC. Full variable domain (remainder filled in from reference TRBV19 and TRBJ2-1): DGGITQSPKYLFRKEGQNVTLSCEQNLNHDAMYWYRQDPGQGLRLIYYSQIVNDFQKGDIAEGYSVSREKKESFPLTVTSAQKNPTAFYLCASNDGYNEQFFGPGTRLTVL.

This clonotype occurred many times. The chain links TRBV15 to TRBJ2-5; 7 bases map to TRBD1. With V trimmed by 3 bases and J by 4 bases, 5 bases remained unmatched. CDR1 LNHNV and CDR2 YYDKDF come from the germline V gene (reference sequence). The CDR3 runs 14 residues. The CDR3 reads CATSRGTEGETQYF. The CDR3 coding sequence is TGTGCCACCAGCAGGGGGACAGAGGGAGAGACCCAGTACTTC.

The J gene is TRBJ1-2, the V gene TRBV29-1, with 9 positions matching TRBD1. The germline V gene has CDR1 SQVTM and CDR2 ANQGSEA. J lost 3 bases, V lost 7 bases, and 6 bases had no gene match. The CDR3 is 13 residues long. The CDR3 reads CSDGTGTHYGYTF. CDR3 nucleotide sequence: TGCAGCGACGGGACAGGGACCCACTATGGCTACACCTTC.

This chain uses TRBV20-1 with TRBJ1-4; D possibly corresponds to TRBD1 (5 bases). The CDR3 is 15 amino acids. V was trimmed by 6 bases and J by 7 bases, leaving 21 bases between them. Germline CDR1 DFQATT, CDR2 SNEGSKA (reference sequence). The CDR3 reads CSARDPSGIREKLFF. For the CDR3, the DNA is TGCAGTGCCCGGGACCCCTCGGGTATCCGTGAAAAACTGTTTTTT.

This clonotype occurred many times. V gene TRBV24-1 combines with J gene TRBJ2-5, with 11 positions matching TRBD1. The V gene's germline CDR1 is KGHDR and CDR2 SFDVKD. The CDR3 length is 16 residues. J lost 3 bases, V lost 1 base, and 3 bases had no gene match. CDR3 residues: CATSDLGTGGEETQYF. CDR3 DNA: TGTGCCACCAGTGATTTAGGGACAGGGGGTGAAGAGACCCAGTACTTC.

This chain joins TRBV7-9 and TRBJ1-5; 8 bases fit TRBD1. J gave up 2 bases and V 1 base, and 7 bases lay outside the gene matches. The length of the CDR3 is 17 residues. The germline V gene encodes CDR1 SEHNR and CDR2 FQNEAQ (reference sequence). CDR3 sequence (DNA): TGTGCCAGCAGCTTAGGGACAGGGAGAGGCGGCAATCAGCCCCAGCATTTT. This sequence encodes CASSLGTGRGGNQPQHF.

This clonotype was seen a handful of times. V and J are TRBV12-3 or TRBV12-4 and TRBJ2-6; D not resolved. V gave up 3 bases and J gave up 4 bases, with 4 bases separating them. The length of the CDR3 is 13 residues. The CDR3 bases are TGTGCCAGCAGTTTTGACGGGGCCAACGTCCTGACTTTC. This codes for CASSFDGANVLTF.

This clonotype occurred many times. The chain employs TRBV25-1 and TRBJ1-2; 10 bases are shared with TRBD1. The germline CDR1 and CDR2 sequences are MGHDK and SYGVNS. V lost 6 bases to trimming and J lost 6 bases; unmatched junction nucleotides: 16. The CDR3 runs to 17 residues. Here the CDR3 reads CASSLGTGVYNGDGYTF. DNA for the CDR3: TGTGCCAGCAGCCTCGGGACAGGGGTTTATAATGGGGATGGCTACACCTTC.

This clonotype came up a few times. J is TRBJ2-1 and V is TRBV25-1, with D unresolved. The CDR3 contains 16 residues. V lost 3 bases and J lost 7, with 19 bases in between. The germline V gene has CDR1 MGHDK and CDR2 SYGVNS. This chain's CDR3 is CASSESTGPQWNEQFF. DNA of the CDR3: TGTGCCAGCAGTGAGTCTACCGGCCCTCAATGGAATGAGCAGTTCTTC.

Ten or more counts support this clonotype. V is TRBV20-1 and J is TRBJ2-3; D is ambiguous. CDR1 is DFQATT, CDR2 SNEGSKA, per germline (reference sequence). The CDR3 contains 14 residues. V shed 1 base and J shed 0 bases, with 8 bases lying between them. CDR3 loop: CSARVLASTDTQYF. In DNA form, the CDR3 reads TGCAGTGCTAGAGTCTTAGCTAGCACAGATACGCAGTATTTT.

The chain uses TRBV5-1 and TRBJ2-7, with TRBD1 as a possible D gene (5 bases). This CDR3 is built from 16 residues. The ends were cut back, 3 bases at V and 5 bases at J, with 21 bases in the middle. Germline CDR1 reads SGHRS; CDR2 reads YFSETQ. The CDR3 protein is CASSSDPGYRLDEQYF. DNA for the CDR3: TGCGCCAGCAGCTCTGATCCAGGGTACCGATTGGACGAGCAGTACTTC.

This clonotype was detected only a few times. For the CDR3, the DNA is TGCAGTGCTAGGGTACAGGGGGTGATTGAAAAACTGTTTTTT. Translated, it gives CSARVQGVIEKLFF. This chain uses TRBV20-1 with TRBJ1-4; 8 bases are shared with TRBD1. The CDR3 runs to 14 residues. Per germline, CDR1 DFQATT and CDR2 SNEGSKA (reference sequence). The J segment lost 7 bases and the V segment lost 3 bases, leaving 7 bases of the junction unmatched.

The chain is built from TRBV20-1 and TRBJ1-1; TRBD1 agrees at 7 bases. This CDR3 comprises 15 residues. Germline V CDR1 and CDR2: DFQATT, SNEGSKA (reference sequence). Trimming removed 7 bases from V and 6 bases from J; junction bases left unmatched: 17. DNA of the CDR3: TGCAGTGTCAATCCCTGGACAGGCCAGGGGCCTGAAGCTTTCTTT. It codes for CSVNPWTGQGPEAFF.